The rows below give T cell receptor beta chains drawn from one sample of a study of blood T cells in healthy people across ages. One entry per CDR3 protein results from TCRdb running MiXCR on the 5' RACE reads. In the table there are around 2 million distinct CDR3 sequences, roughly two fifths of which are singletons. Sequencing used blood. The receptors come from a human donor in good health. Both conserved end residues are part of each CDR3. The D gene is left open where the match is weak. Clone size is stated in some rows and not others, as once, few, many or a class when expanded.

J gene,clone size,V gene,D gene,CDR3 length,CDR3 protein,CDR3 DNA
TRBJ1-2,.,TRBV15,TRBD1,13,CATGDRGFYGYTF,TGTGCCACAGGGGACAGGGGGTTCTATGGCTACACCTTC
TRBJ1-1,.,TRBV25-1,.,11,CASSSQGWAFF,TGTGCCAGCAGTTCCCAGGGGTGGGCTTTCTTT
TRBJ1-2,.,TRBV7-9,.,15,CASSLAGGLNYGYTF,TGTGCCAGCAGCTTGGCGGGAGGCTTAAACTATGGCTACACCTTC
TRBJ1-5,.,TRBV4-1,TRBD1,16,CASSQGQGKLNQPQHF,TGCGCCAGCAGCCAGGGACAGGGCAAGCTCAATCAGCCCCAGCATTTT
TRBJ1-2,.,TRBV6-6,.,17,CASSSYRLGKVGYGYTF,TGTGCCAGCAGTTCTTACCGGTTGGGGAAGGTGGGATATGGCTACACCTTC
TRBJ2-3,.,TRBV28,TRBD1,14,CASNRDRGTDTQYF,TGTGCCAGCAACCGGGACAGAGGCACAGATACGCAGTATTTT
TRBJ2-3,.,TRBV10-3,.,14,CAISGKGPTDTQYF,TGTGCCATCAGTGGCAAGGGTCCCACAGATACGCAGTATTTT
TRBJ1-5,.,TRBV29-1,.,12,CSVVSANQPQHF,TGCAGCGTTGTTAGCGCCAATCAGCCCCAGCATTTT
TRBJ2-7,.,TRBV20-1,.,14,CSAREFRGAYEQYF,TGCAGTGCTAGAGAATTCAGGGGAGCCTACGAGCAGTACTTC
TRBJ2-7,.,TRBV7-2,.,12,CASSYYNFEQYF,TGTGCCAGCAGCTATTACAACTTCGAGCAGTACTTC
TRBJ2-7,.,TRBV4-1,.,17,CASSQVVFRDGSYEQYF,TGCGCCAGCAGCCAAGTGGTATTTCGGGACGGATCCTACGAGCAGTACTTC
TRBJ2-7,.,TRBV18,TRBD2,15,CASSPSGDYPYEQYF,TGTGCCAGCTCGCCAAGCGGGGACTACCCCTACGAGCAGTACTTC
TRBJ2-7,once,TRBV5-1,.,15,CASSLELGLSYEQYF,TGCGCCAGCAGCTTGGAACTGGGGTTAAGCTACGAGCAGTACTTC
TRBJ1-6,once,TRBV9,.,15,CASSVEGSSDSPLHF,TGTGCCAGCAGCGTAGAGGGAAGTAGTGATTCACCCCTCCACTTT
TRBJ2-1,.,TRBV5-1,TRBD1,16,CASSTGTGTPYNEQFF,TGCGCCAGCTCCACCGGGACAGGGACCCCCTACAATGAGCAGTTCTTC
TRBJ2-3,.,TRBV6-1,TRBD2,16,CASRRLAGAFTDTQYF,TGTGCCAGCAGAAGACTAGCGGGGGCTTTCACAGATACGCAGTATTTT
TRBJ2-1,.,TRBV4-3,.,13,CASSQGLVAREFF,TGCGCCAGCAGCCAAGGTTTAGTAGCGCGGGAGTTCTTC
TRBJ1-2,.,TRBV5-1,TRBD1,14,CASSWERQGSGYTF,TGCGCCAGCAGCTGGGAAAGACAGGGAAGTGGCTACACCTTC
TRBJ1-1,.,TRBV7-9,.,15,CASSRTRLGDTEAFF,TGTGCCAGCAGCCGGACCCGGTTGGGGGACACTGAAGCTTTCTTT
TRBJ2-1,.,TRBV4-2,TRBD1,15,CVSSQDLRGRGEQFF,TGTGTCAGCAGCCAAGATTTGAGGGGGCGAGGTGAGCAGTTCTTC
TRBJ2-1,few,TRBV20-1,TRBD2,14,CSARMAGGNGEQFF,TGCAGTGCTAGAATGGCGGGGGGGAACGGTGAGCAGTTCTTC
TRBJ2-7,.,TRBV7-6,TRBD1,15,CASSLGSQGVFEQYF,TGTGCCAGCAGCTTAGGTTCACAGGGGGTATTCGAGCAGTACTTC